These 15 T cell receptor beta chains came from one sample sequenced in a study of TIL therapy for anti-PD-1-resistant metastatic lung cancer. The immunoSEQ assay was v3. Using immunoSEQ multiplex PCR, the repertoire was profiled, and TCRdb retains in-frame clones only, with some absent. The sample includes tens of thousands of clones, roughly 85% seen only once; the top ten take over 12%. Time point meaning: pre-treatment sample, taken before nivolumab and TIL therapy. The sequencing here drew on blood, taken at baseline. The receptor set was obtained from a man aged 65-85 years with non-small cell lung cancer.

A word on this clone: Germline is not matched at one junction end, which may reflect a read error. The rearrangement links TRBV28 to TRBJ2-7; weak D call: TRBD2 (6 bases). CDR3 length: 11 residues. Germline V CDR1 and CDR2: MDHEN, SYDVKM. Here the CDR3 reads CASALRRETVF. The DNA of the CDR3 is TGTGCCAGCGCTTTACGGAGGGAGACGGTCTTC.

This clone was seen once. The V call is TRBV7-2, the J call TRBJ2-7; D remains ambiguous. V was shortened by 1 base and J by 5 bases, with 3 bases between the two germline ends. The CDR3 length is 11 residues. CDR1 and CDR2 from the germline V gene are SGHTA and FQGNSA. The CDR3 coding sequence is TGTGCCAGCAGCTTAGTCCACGAGCAGTACTTC. Translated: CASSLVHEQYF.

The chain uses TRBV21-1 and TRBJ2-3; the table names TRBD2, a call not compared with the DNA. TRBV21-1 is given as a pseudogene. The CDR3 sequence is 16 residues long. CDR3 amino acids: CASSKQREAGTDTQYF. The CDR3 DNA follows: TGTGCCAGCAGCAAGCAGCGGGAGGCCGGAACAGATACGCAGTATTTT.

The V call is TRBV28, the J call TRBJ2-3; D could derive from TRBD1 or TRBD2 (5 bases each). CDR1 and CDR2 (germline): MDHEN, SYDVKM. V lost 4 bases and J lost 2, with 16 bases in between. CDR3 length equals 16 residues. The CDR3 is CASSYSGSRDTDTQYF. CDR3 bases: TGTGCCAGCAGTTACTCAGGGAGCCGTGACACAGATACGCAGTATTTT.

The V gene is TRBV15, the J gene TRBJ2-3, with no clear D. Trimming took off 3 bases at V and 4 bases at J, with 11 bases between the two ends. From germline, CDR1 is LNHNV and CDR2 YYDKDF (reference sequence). The CDR3 consists of 14 residues. CDR3 sequence (DNA): TGTGCCACCAGCAGCGGGCCTGGCTCAGATACGCAGTATTTT. Residues: CATSSGPGSDTQYF.

V is TRBV7-6 and J is TRBJ1-4, with 7 bases identical to TRBD1. The CDR3 consists of 18 residues. The germline V gene has CDR1 SGHVS and CDR2 FNYEAQ. V was clipped by 2 bases and J by 5 bases; unmatched bases: 14. The CDR3 reads CASSLNHRQGKRNEKLFF. The CDR3 bases are TGTGCCAGCAGCTTAAATCACCGACAGGGCAAAAGAAATGAAAAACTGTTTTTT.

The V and J genes are TRBV7-9 and TRBJ2-1; TRBD2 aligns across 7 bases. J gave up 9 bases and V 1 base, and 6 bases lay outside the gene matches. CDR1 is SEHNR, CDR2 FQNEAQ, per germline (reference sequence). This CDR3 contains 14 residues. CDR3 sequence: CASSLGGRASEQFF. The CDR3 region has the DNA TGTGCCAGCAGCTTAGGGGGGAGGGCCTCTGAGCAGTTCTTC.

CDR3 sequence (DNA): TGCGCCAGCAGCCGCCAAGGACTAGCGGGAGAAGAGACCCAGTACTTC. This encodes CASSRQGLAGEETQYF. The chain couples TRBV5-1 to TRBJ2-5, with 13 bases lining up with TRBD2. CDR1 is SGHRS, CDR2 YFSETQ, per germline. Trimming took 4 bases from V and 3 from J; bases not matched to a gene: 6. The CDR3 extends over 16 amino acids.

This sequence joins TRBV25-1 and TRBJ2-7; D is unresolved. Germline CDR1 is MGHDK and CDR2 is SYGVNS. The CDR3 runs to 13 residues. The germline V and J ends were trimmed by 8 bases and 4 bases, with 15 bases remaining between them. The CDR3 sequence: CASASGNLYEQYF. The CDR3 DNA sequence: TGTGCCAGCGCCTCAGGCAACCTTTACGAGCAGTACTTC.

The chain carries TRBV5-1 and TRBJ2-2, with no clear D. The V gene lost 3 bases and the J gene lost 5 bases, with 17 bases spanning the gap. This CDR3 is 16 amino acids long. Looked up from germline, CDR1 is SGHRS and CDR2 is YFSETQ. CDR3 in amino acids: CASSSGRASGTGELFF. The CDR3 region has the DNA TGCGCCAGCAGCTCCGGCAGAGCATCTGGGACCGGGGAGCTGTTTTTT.

This sequence joins TRBV6-1 and TRBJ1-1; D not resolved. Germline CDR1 MNHNS, CDR2 SASEGT. The CDR3 contains 13 residues. The V end lost 3 bases, the J end lost 1 base, and 6 bases lay between the germline ends. The CDR3 region is CASSDPPNTEAFF. Here the CDR3 DNA reads TGTGCCAGCAGTGACCCTCCGAACACTGAAGCTTTCTTT.

The rearrangement uses TRBV7-9 and TRBJ2-7; 11 bases fit TRBD1. CDR1 is SEHNR and CDR2 is FQNEAQ in the germline V gene (reference sequence). This CDR3 contains 15 residues. The trim removed 4 bases at V and 0 bases at J, leaving 2 bases unmatched. CDR3 in amino acids: CASSWDRGSSYEQYF. CDR3 DNA: TGTGCCAGCAGCTGGGACAGGGGGAGCTCCTACGAGCAGTACTTC.

This clone has a handful of counts. The chain couples TRBV6-1 to TRBJ1-1; 8 bases match TRBD1. After removal of 8 bases from V and 4 bases from J, the junction contained 6 bases not matched to a gene. CDR1 MNHNS and CDR2 SASEGT come from the germline V gene. This CDR3 is built from 13 residues. CDR3 residues: CASEGQGVTEAFF. The CDR3 DNA reads as TGTGCCAGCGAAGGACAGGGCGTCACTGAAGCTTTCTTT.

V gene TRBV11-2 combines with J gene TRBJ2-2; the D call may be TRBD1 or TRBD2 (6 bases each). The CDR3 contains 16 residues. The germline gives CDR1 SGHAT, CDR2 FQNNGV. V was clipped by 2 bases and J by 0 bases, with 10 bases between them. CDR3 sequence reads: CASSLRGAPNTGELFF. In DNA form, the CDR3 reads TGTGCCAGCAGCTTAAGGGGGGCACCGAACACCGGGGAGCTGTTTTTT. Full variable domain (outside the CDR3, taken from reference TRBV11-2 and TRBJ2-2): EAGVAQSPRYKIIEKRQSVAFWCNPISGHATLYWYQQILGQGPKLLIQFQNNGVVDDSQLPKDRFSAERLKGVDSTLKIQPAKLEDSAVYLCASSLRGAPNTGELFFGEGSRLTVL.

The chain joins TRBV30 to TRBJ2-2; D gene unclear. The ends were cut back, 2 bases at V and 0 bases at J, with 22 bases in the middle. The germline CDR1 and CDR2 sequences are GTSNPN and SVGIG (reference sequence). The CDR3 covers 19 residues. The CDR3 coding sequence is TGTGCCTGGAGTATACGAGATGAGAGTGGCTGGACGAACACCGGGGAGCTGTTTTTT. It is translated as CAWSIRDESGWTNTGELFF.